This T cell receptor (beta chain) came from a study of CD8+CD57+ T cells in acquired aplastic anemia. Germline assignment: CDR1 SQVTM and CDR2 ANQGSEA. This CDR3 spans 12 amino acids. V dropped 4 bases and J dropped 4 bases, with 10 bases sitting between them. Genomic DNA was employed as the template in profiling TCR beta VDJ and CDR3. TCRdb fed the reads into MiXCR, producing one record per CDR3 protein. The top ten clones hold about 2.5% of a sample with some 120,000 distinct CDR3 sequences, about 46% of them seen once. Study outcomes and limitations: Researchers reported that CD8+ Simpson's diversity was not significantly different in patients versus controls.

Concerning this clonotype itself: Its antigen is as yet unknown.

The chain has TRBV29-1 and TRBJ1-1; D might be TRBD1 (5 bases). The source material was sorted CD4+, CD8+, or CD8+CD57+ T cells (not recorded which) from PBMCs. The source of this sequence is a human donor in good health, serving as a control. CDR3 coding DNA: TGCAGCGTTGGTTGGCAGGGCACTGAAGCTTTCTTT. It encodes CSVGWQGTEAFF.